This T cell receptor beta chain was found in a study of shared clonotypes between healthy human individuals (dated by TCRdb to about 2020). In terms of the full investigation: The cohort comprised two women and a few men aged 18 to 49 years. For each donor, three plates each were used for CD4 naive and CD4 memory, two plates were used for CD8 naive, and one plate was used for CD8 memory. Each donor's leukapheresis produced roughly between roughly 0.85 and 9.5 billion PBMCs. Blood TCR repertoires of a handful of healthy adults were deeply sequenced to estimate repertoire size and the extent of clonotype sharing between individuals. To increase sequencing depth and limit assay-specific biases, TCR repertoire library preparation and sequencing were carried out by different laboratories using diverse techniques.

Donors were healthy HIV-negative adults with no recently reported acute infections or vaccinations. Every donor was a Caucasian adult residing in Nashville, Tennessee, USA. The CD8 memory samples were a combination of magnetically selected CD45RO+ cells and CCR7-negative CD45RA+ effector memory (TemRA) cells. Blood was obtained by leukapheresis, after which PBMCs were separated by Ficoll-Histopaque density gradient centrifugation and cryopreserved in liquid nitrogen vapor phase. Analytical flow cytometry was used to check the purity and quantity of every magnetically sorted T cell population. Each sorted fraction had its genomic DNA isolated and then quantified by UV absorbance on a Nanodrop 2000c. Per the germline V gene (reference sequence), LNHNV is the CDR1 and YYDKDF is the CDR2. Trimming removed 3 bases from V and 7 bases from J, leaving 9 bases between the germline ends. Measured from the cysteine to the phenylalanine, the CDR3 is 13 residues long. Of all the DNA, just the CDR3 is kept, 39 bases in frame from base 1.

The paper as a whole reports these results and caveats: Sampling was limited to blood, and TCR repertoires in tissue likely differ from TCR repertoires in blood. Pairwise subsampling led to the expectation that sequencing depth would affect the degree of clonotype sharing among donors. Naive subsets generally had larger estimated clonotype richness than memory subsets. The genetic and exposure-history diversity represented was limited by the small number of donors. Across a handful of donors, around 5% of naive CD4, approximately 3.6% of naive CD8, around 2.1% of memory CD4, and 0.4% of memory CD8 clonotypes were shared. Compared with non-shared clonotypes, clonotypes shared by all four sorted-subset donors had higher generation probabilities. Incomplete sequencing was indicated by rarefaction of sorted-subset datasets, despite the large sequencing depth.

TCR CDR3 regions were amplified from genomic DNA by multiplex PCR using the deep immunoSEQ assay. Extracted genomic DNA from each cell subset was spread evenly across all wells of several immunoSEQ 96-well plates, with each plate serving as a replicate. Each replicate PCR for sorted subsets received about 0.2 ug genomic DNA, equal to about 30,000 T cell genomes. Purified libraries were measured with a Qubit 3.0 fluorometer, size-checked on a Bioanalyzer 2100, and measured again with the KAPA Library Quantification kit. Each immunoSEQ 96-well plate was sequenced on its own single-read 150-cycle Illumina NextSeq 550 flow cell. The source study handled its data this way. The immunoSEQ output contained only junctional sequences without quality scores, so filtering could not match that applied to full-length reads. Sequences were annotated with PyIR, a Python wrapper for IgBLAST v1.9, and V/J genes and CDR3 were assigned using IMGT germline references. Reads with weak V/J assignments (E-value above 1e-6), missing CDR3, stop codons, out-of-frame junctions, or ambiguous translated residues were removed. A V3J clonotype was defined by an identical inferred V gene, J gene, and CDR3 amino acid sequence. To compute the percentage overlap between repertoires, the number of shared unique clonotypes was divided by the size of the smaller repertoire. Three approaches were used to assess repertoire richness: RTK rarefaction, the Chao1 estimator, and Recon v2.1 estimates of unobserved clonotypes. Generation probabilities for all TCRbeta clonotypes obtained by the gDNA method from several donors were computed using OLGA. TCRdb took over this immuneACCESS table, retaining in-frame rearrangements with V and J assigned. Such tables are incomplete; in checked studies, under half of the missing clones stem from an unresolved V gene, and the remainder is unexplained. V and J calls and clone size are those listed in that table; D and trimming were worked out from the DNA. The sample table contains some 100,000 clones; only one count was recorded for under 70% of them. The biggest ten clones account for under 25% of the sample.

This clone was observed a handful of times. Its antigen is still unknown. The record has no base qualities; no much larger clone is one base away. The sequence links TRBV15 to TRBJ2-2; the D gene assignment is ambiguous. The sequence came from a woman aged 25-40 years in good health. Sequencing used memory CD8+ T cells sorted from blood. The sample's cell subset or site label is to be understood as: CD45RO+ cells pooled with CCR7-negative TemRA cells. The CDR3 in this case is CATSSPFIGELFF. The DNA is TGTGCCACCAGCAGCCCCTTTATCGGGGAGCTGTTTTTT.